This is a list of T cell receptor beta chains from one sample in a study of PD-1 blockade in classical Hodgkin lymphoma. Generated by immunoSEQ multiplex PCR, the TCRdb table keeps only in-frame clones and is missing some. In the table there are about 93,000 clones, around 78% of which are singletons. The specimen comprised peripheral blood mononuclear cells (PBMCs), sampled before the fourth cycle of nivolumab. These receptors originate from a human donor with classical Hodgkin lymphoma. Each CDR3 is given with its conserved first and last residue. The D gene is left open where the match is weak. Expanded clones are given a class, and other clones once, few, many or no size at all.

J gene: TRBJ2-7; D gene: -; V gene: TRBV7-9; clone size: -; CDR3 DNA: TGCGCCAGCAGCCGAAAATCCCAGGGGACCAACTACGAGCAGTACTTC; CDR3 protein: CASSRKSQGTNYEQYF
J gene: TRBJ1-1; D gene: -; V gene: TRBV6-1; clone size: -; CDR3 DNA: TGTGCCAGCAACAGTGGGGGATACTCCACTGAAGCTTTCTTT; CDR3 protein: CASNSGGYSTEAFF
J gene: TRBJ2-7; D gene: -; V gene: TRBV11-2; clone size: -; CDR3 DNA: TGTGCCAGCAGCTTAGATTCGTCGGGTCGGGAGCAGTACTTC; CDR3 protein: CASSLDSSGREQYF
J gene: TRBJ2-5; D gene: -; V gene: TRBV20-1; clone size: -; CDR3 DNA: TGCAGTGAGAGGCATGGGGAGACCCAGTACTTC; CDR3 protein: CSERHGETQYF
J gene: TRBJ2-7; D gene: -; V gene: TRBV2; clone size: -; CDR3 DNA: TGTGCCAGCAGTGAAGCGACGGGACCACCCTACGAGCAGTACTTC; CDR3 protein: CASSEATGPPYEQYF
J gene: TRBJ2-1; D gene: -; V gene: TRBV28; clone size: -; CDR3 DNA: TGTGCCAGCAGGTTGGACTCCGGAAGGGGGGTGCAGTTCTTC; CDR3 protein: CASRLDSGRGVQFF
J gene: TRBJ2-1; D gene: -; V gene: TRBV7-7; clone size: -; CDR3 DNA: TGTGCTAGCAGCTTAGCGGGACAGAGTAACAATGAGCAGTTCTTC; CDR3 protein: CASSLAGQSNNEQFF
J gene: TRBJ1-2; D gene: TRBD1; V gene: TRBV2; clone size: -; CDR3 DNA: TGTGCCAGCAGTGGTTTCGACAGGGTACCATATGGCTACACCTTC; CDR3 protein: CASSGFDRVPYGYTF
J gene: TRBJ2-7; D gene: TRBD1; V gene: TRBV27; clone size: -; CDR3 DNA: TGTGCCAGCAGCCGGGGGACAGGGGGCGATAAGGAGCAGTACTTC; CDR3 protein: CASSRGTGGDKEQYF
J gene: TRBJ2-7; D gene: -; V gene: TRBV5-1; clone size: once; CDR3 DNA: TGCGCCAGCAGCTCTTACTTAGGAGAGCAGTACTTC; CDR3 protein: CASSSYLGEQYF
J gene: TRBJ2-5; D gene: -; V gene: TRBV6-5; clone size: -; CDR3 DNA: TGTGCCAGCAGTTACTCAAGACTCCCAGATGAGACCCAGTACTTC; CDR3 protein: CASSYSRLPDETQYF
J gene: TRBJ2-7; D gene: TRBD1; V gene: TRBV4-1; clone size: -; CDR3 DNA: TGCGCCAGCAGCCAAGATCCGGGACAGATCTCCTACGAGCAGTACTTC; CDR3 protein: CASSQDPGQISYEQYF
J gene: TRBJ2-1; D gene: TRBD2; V gene: TRBV11-2; clone size: -; CDR3 DNA: TGTGCCAGCAGCTTAGATCTTTCTGGCGGGAGGACCCAATTCTTC; CDR3 protein: CASSLDLSGGRTQFF
J gene: TRBJ2-3; D gene: -; V gene: TRBV6-5; clone size: -; CDR3 DNA: TGTGCCAGCGGGGGGCGGGACACAGATACGCAGTATTTT; CDR3 protein: CASGGRDTDTQYF
J gene: TRBJ2-3; D gene: -; V gene: TRBV20-1; clone size: -; CDR3 DNA: TGCAGTGTAGAGCGAGATACGCAGTATTTT; CDR3 protein: CSVERDTQYF
J gene: TRBJ1-2; D gene: -; V gene: TRBV21-1; clone size: -; CDR3 DNA: TGTGCCAGCAGCAATAAAAGGCGTGACCGGGTCAAAGCTAACTATGGCTACACCTTC; CDR3 protein: CASSNKRRDRVKANYGYTF
J gene: TRBJ2-7; D gene: -; V gene: TRBV5-6; clone size: -; CDR3 DNA: TGTGCCAGCAGCTTGGGGTCCGGCAGGGACGAGCAGTACTTC; CDR3 protein: CASSLGSGRDEQYF
J gene: TRBJ1-3; D gene: -; V gene: TRBV5-8; clone size: -; CDR3 DNA: TGTGCCAGCTTCCTTGGTAGAAACACCATATATTTT; CDR3 protein: CASFLGRNTIYF
J gene: TRBJ1-1; D gene: TRBD1; V gene: TRBV5-4; clone size: -; CDR3 DNA: TGTGCCAGCAGCACCGGGACAGGGGGCACTGAAGCTTTCTTT; CDR3 protein: CASSTGTGGTEAFF
J gene: TRBJ2-3; D gene: -; V gene: TRBV5-1; clone size: -; CDR3 DNA: TGCGCCAGCAGCCCGAATGGGGCGGGCACAGATACGCAGTATTTT; CDR3 protein: CASSPNGAGTDTQYF
J gene: TRBJ2-2; D gene: -; V gene: TRBV6-1; clone size: -; CDR3 DNA: TGTGCCAGCATCCCGGAGACCGGGGAGCTGTTTTTT; CDR3 protein: CASIPETGELFF
J gene: TRBJ1-1; D gene: -; V gene: TRBV6-5; clone size: -; CDR3 DNA: TGTGCCAGCAGTTACGGGATGAACACTGAAGCTTTCTTT; CDR3 protein: CASSYGMNTEAFF
J gene: TRBJ2-3; D gene: -; V gene: TRBV5-1; clone size: -; CDR3 DNA: TGCGCCAGCAGGGCCGAGGCAGATACGCAGTATTTT; CDR3 protein: CASRAEADTQYF
J gene: TRBJ2-7; D gene: TRBD2; V gene: TRBV7-3; clone size: -; CDR3 DNA: TGTGCCAGCAGCCTCACCAGGACTAGCGGCCCCTACGAGCAGTACTTC; CDR3 protein: CASSLTRTSGPYEQYF
J gene: TRBJ2-7; D gene: -; V gene: TRBV25-1; clone size: -; CDR3 DNA: TGTGCCAGCAGTGAAGTTGGTCCGCCCTCCTACGAGCAGTACTTC; CDR3 protein: CASSEVGPPSYEQYF
J gene: TRBJ2-5; D gene: TRBD1; V gene: TRBV5-5; clone size: -; CDR3 DNA: TGTGCCAGCAGCTACGGGACAGGGCAAGAGACCCAGTACTTC; CDR3 protein: CASSYGTGQETQYF
J gene: TRBJ2-7; D gene: -; V gene: TRBV7-9; clone size: -; CDR3 DNA: TGTGCCAGCAGCCGCCCGGAGCGTGGCGAGCAGTACTTC; CDR3 protein: CASSRPERGEQYF
J gene: TRBJ2-7; D gene: -; V gene: TRBV30; clone size: once; CDR3 DNA: TGTGCCTGGAGTGGAGGGGTGGGTTCCGAGCAGTACTTC; CDR3 protein: CAWSGGVGSEQYF
J gene: TRBJ2-7; D gene: -; V gene: TRBV5-6; clone size: few; CDR3 DNA: TGTGCCAGCAGCCCCACAGGGCTTCCCTACGAGCAGTACTTC; CDR3 protein: CASSPTGLPYEQYF
J gene: TRBJ1-2; D gene: -; V gene: TRBV9; clone size: -; CDR3 DNA: TGTGCCAGCAGCGTCGACGACGGGTATGGCTACACCTTC; CDR3 protein: CASSVDDGYGYTF
J gene: TRBJ2-5; D gene: -; V gene: TRBV5-1; clone size: -; CDR3 DNA: TGCGCCAGCAACCCGACGACAACATGGGAAAAGGAGACCCAGTACTTC; CDR3 protein: CASNPTTTWEKETQYF
J gene: TRBJ2-3; D gene: TRBD2; V gene: TRBV5-4; clone size: -; CDR3 DNA: TGTGCCAGCAGCTTGAGGACTAGCGGGGTTGGAGATACGCAGTATTTT; CDR3 protein: CASSLRTSGVGDTQYF
J gene: TRBJ2-3; D gene: -; V gene: TRBV7-2; clone size: -; CDR3 DNA: TGTGCCAGCAGCCCCGCGAGAACAGATACGCAGTATTTT; CDR3 protein: CASSPARTDTQYF
J gene: TRBJ2-4; D gene: -; V gene: TRBV25-1; clone size: once; CDR3 DNA: TGTGCCAGCAGTGAATTATCAGGTAGAGAGTACTTC; CDR3 protein: CASSELSGREYF
J gene: TRBJ1-1; D gene: -; V gene: TRBV28; clone size: -; CDR3 DNA: TGTGCCAGCAGAACTCTCGGCACTGAAGCTTTCTTT; CDR3 protein: CASRTLGTEAFF
J gene: TRBJ2-7; D gene: -; V gene: TRBV15; clone size: -; CDR3 DNA: TGTGCCACCAGCAGATTGCCGGGGTACGAGCAGTACTTC; CDR3 protein: CATSRLPGYEQYF
J gene: TRBJ2-4; D gene: -; V gene: TRBV28; clone size: -; CDR3 DNA: TGTGCCAGCACAACAAACAGGGTAGTAGCCAAAAACATTCAGTACTTC; CDR3 protein: CASTTNRVVAKNIQYF
J gene: TRBJ2-6; D gene: -; V gene: TRBV28; clone size: -; CDR3 DNA: TGTGCCAGCAGTTCAATCTACCCTATCATTGGACAGTACTCTGGGGCCAACGTCCTGACTTTC; CDR3 protein: CASSSIYPIIGQYSGANVLTF
J gene: TRBJ2-5; D gene: -; V gene: TRBV7-6; clone size: -; CDR3 DNA: TGTGCCAGCAGTCGAGCGGTCAGCGAGACCCAGTACTTC; CDR3 protein: CASSRAVSETQYF